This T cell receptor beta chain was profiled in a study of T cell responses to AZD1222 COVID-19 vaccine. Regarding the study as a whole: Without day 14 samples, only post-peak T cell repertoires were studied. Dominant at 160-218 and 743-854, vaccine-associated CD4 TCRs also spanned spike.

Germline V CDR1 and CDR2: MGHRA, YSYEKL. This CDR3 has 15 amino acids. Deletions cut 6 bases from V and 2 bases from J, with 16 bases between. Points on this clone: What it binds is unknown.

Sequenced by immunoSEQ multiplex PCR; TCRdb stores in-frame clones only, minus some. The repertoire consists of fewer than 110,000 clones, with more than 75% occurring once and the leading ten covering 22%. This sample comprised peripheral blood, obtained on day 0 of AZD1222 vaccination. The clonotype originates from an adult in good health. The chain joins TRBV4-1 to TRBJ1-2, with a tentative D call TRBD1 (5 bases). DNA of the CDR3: TGCGCCAGCAGGCCCACCAGGGAGATGAACTATGGCTACACCTTC. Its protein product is CASRPTREMNYGYTF.